This TCR beta chain is from a study of T-cell reconstitution after alpha-beta-depleted transplantation in children. Germline V gene data show CDR1 as SGHDT and CDR2 as YYEEEE. This CDR3 spans 16 amino acids. Trimming removed 0 bases at V and 3 bases at J, with 12 bases between. The library targeted TCRbeta and was prepared with unique molecular identifiers. TCRdb reprocessed the PCR reads via MiXCR and lists one record per CDR3 protein. The data hold some 350,000 distinct CDR3 sequences, with approximately 10% observed a single time. The chain employs TRBV5-6 and TRBJ2-2; D is uncertain. This receptor was obtained from a human donor who donated a stem cell graft to a child with acute lymphoblastic leukemia. This sample comprised PBMCs from the stem cell graft donor, obtained from the stem cell graft. CDR3 sequence: CASSLGLVIDTGELFF. As DNA, the CDR3 is TGTGCCAGCAGCTTGGGGCTCGTAATTGACACCGGGGAGCTGTTTTTT.